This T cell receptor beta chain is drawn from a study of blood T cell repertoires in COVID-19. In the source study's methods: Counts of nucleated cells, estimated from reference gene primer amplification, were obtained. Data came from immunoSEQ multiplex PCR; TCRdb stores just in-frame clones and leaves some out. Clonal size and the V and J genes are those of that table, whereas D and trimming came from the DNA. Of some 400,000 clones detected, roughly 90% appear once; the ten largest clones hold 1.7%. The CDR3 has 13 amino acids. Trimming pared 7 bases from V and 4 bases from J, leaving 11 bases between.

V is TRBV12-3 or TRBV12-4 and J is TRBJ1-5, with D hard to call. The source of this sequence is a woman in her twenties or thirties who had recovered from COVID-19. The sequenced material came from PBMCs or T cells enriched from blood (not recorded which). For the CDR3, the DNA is TGTGCCAGCACCGAGGGAAGAAATCAGCCCCAGCATTTT. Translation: CASTEGRNQPQHF.